Below, 10 T cell receptor beta chains from the same sample are listed, as sequenced in a study of T cell repertoires in cytomegalovirus infection. In TCRdb, the reads were re-called with MiXCR into one record per CDR3 protein. The sample shows some 800,000 distinct CDR3 sequences, less than 35% of them seen only once. No cognate antigen is known for these TCRs. The material was cultured CD8+ T cells from PBMCs, obtained from culture after CMV antigen stimulation. The source of these receptors is a human donor in good health (CMV status not recorded). Some clones in this sample may be carry-over from other donors' samples.

This rearrangement joins TRBV27 to TRBJ2-7, with TRBD1 as a possible D gene (6 bases). Germline V gene sequence: CDR1 MNHEY, CDR2 SMNVEV (reference sequence). V lost 3 bases to trimming and J lost 2 bases, with 14 bases between them. This CDR3 has 15 residues. The CDR3 protein is CASSFGGSGTYEQYF. CDR3 DNA: TGTGCCAGCAGTTTTGGGGGCAGCGGAACCTACGAGCAGTACTTC.

This CDR3 reads CASSTRQKKNIQYF. The CDR3, as DNA: TGTGCCAGCAGTACCCGACAGAAGAAAAACATTCAGTACTTC. The chain couples TRBV28 to TRBJ2-4; a possible D gene is TRBD1 (5 bases). The V end was cut by 5 bases, the J end by 4 bases, with 12 bases between. The CDR3 is made up of 14 amino acids. CDR1 MDHEN and CDR2 SYDVKM come from the germline V gene.

The CDR3 coding sequence is TGTGCCACAGGGGCGGCTTACCTCCACTTT. This translates into CATGAAYLHF. The chain recombines TRBV19 with TRBJ1-6, with D possibly TRBD1 on 6 matching bases. V lost 10 bases and J lost 15, with 13 bases in between. CDR1 and CDR2 (germline): LNHDA, SQIVND (reference sequence). The CDR3 consists of 10 residues.

The sample holds a few counts of this clonotype. This chain joins TRBV7-2 and TRBJ1-6; 8 bases are shared with TRBD1. CDR3 length equals 15 residues. J was trimmed by 10 bases and V by 5 bases; bases with no gene match: 10. Germline values: CDR1 SGHTA, CDR2 FQGNSA. DNA for the CDR3: TGTGCCAGCAGCCTCAGACAGGGGATTCAGTCACCCCTCCACTTT. It is translated as CASSLRQGIQSPLHF.

This clonotype was seen a handful of times. V is TRBV11-2 and J is TRBJ1-2; D is unclear. CDR3 length equals 15 residues. The V gene lost 4 bases and the J gene lost 2 bases, with 14 bases spanning the gap. Germline CDR1 SGHAT, CDR2 FQNNGV. The CDR3 coding sequence is TGTGCCAGCAGCTCTTTCCCGGGCCAAAACTATGGCTACACCTTC. This encodes CASSSFPGQNYGYTF.

This clonotype has a handful of counts. The CDR3 sequence is CASSYYWAPLHF. In DNA, the CDR3 is TGTGCCAGCAGTTATTACTGGGCACCCCTCCACTTT. The gene calls are TRBV6-2 or TRBV6-3 and TRBJ1-6; D remains ambiguous. Trimming cost V 3 bases and J 11 bases, with 8 bases left between them. Germline values: CDR1 MNHEY, CDR2 SVGEGT. CDR3 length equals 12 residues.

This clonotype was seen a handful of times. The chain links TRBV7-6 to TRBJ2-5; possible D gene TRBD2, 6 bases. CDR1 is SGHVS, CDR2 FNYEAQ, per germline. CDR3 length equals 13 residues. V lost 3 bases to trimming and J lost 4 bases, with 9 bases between them. The CDR3 bases are TGTGCCAGCAGCTTGGGACTCCCAGAGACCCAGTACTTC. The encoded protein is CASSLGLPETQYF. Combining the CDR3 with reference TRBV7-6 and TRBJ2-5 gives the whole variable domain GAGVSQSPRYKVTKRGQDVALRCDPISGHVSLYWYRQALGQGPEFLTYFNYEAQQDKSGLPNDRFSAERPEGSISTLTIQRTEQRDSAMYRCASSLGLPETQYFGPGTRLLVL.

The chain is built from TRBV6-1 and TRBJ1-1; TRBD1 matches 7 bases. The V gene end was trimmed by 8 bases and the J gene end by 0 bases; junction bases not matched to a gene: 12. This CDR3 comprises 16 residues. The germline CDR1 and CDR2 sequences are MNHNS and SASEGT. This chain's CDR3 is CASGIGGGRMNTEAFF. The CDR3 DNA is TGTGCCAGCGGGATCGGAGGGGGCCGCATGAACACTGAAGCTTTCTTT.

J is TRBJ2-2 and V is TRBV5-6; D is uncertain. Between the trimmed V and J ends, which lost 4 bases and 4 bases, there was a span of 11 bases. This CDR3 comprises 14 residues. The germline V gene encodes CDR1 SGHDT and CDR2 YYEEEE. The CDR3 loop reads CASSGRPSTGELFF. The DNA for the CDR3 is TGTGCCAGCAGCGGACGGCCGAGCACCGGGGAGCTGTTTTTT.

This sequence joins TRBV7-9 and TRBJ2-3, with 9 nucleotides matching TRBD2. The CDR3 totals 15 residues. The junction had 8 bases not matched to a gene; V was cut back by 6 bases and J by 4 bases. Germline-derived CDR1 and CDR2 are SEHNR and FQNEAQ (reference sequence). CDR3 DNA: TGTGCCAGCAGAAAAGATAGCGGGGGACCAGATACGCAGTATTTT. This encodes CASRKDSGGPDTQYF.